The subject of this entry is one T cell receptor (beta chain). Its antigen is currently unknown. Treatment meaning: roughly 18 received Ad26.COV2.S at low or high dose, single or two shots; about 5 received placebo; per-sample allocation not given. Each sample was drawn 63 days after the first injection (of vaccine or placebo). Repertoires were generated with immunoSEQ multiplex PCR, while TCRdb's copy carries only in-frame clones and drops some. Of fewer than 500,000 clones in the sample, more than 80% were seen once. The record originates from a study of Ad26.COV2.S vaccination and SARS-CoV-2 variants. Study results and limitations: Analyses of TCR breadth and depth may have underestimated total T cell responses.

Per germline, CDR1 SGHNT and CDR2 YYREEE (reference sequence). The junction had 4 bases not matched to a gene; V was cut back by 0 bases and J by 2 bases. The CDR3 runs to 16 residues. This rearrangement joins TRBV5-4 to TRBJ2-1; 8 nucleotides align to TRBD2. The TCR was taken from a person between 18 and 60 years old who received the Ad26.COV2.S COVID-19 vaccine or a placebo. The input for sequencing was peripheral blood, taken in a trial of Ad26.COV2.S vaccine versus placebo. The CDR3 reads CASSLGREDPYNEQFF. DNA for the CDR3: TGTGCCAGCAGCTTGGGGCGGGAGGATCCCTACAATGAGCAGTTCTTC.